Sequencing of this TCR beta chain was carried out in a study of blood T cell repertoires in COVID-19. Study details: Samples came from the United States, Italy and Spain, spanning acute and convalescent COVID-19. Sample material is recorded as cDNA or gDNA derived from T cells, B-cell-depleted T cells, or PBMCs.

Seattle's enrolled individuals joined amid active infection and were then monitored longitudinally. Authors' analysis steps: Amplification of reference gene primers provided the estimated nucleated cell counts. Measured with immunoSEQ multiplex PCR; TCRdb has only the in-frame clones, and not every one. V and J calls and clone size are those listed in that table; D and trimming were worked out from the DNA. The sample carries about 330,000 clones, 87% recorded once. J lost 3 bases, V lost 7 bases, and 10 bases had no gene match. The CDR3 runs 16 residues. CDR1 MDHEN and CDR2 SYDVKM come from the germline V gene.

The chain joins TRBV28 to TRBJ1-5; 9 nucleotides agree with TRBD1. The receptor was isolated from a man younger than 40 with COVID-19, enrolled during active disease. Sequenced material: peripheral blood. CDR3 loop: CASTSEGTGYNQPQHF. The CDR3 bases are TGTGCCAGCACCTCGGAGGGGACAGGGTACAATCAGCCCCAGCATTTT.